This T cell receptor (beta chain) was identified during a study of T cell clones after liver transplantation. Overall study context: At least one year of complete immunosuppression withdrawal without enzymes over twice normal defined tolerance.

Sequencing was performed with immunoSEQ multiplex PCR; in TCRdb, only in-frame clones are kept and a portion is missing. The sample includes 98,000 or so clones, approximately 78% of them seen just once. Sequenced material: CD4+ T cells from blood, taken before liver transplant. The receptor was isolated from a human donor who received a liver transplant.

The CDR3 DNA sequence: TGTGCCAGCTCCCGGCGGCCACCCGCGGCCGGGGAGCTGTTTTTT. Its translation is CASSRRPPAAGELFF. The chain is built from TRBV18 and TRBJ2-2; D unclear. Germline V lookup: CDR1 KGHSH, CDR2 LQKENI. The CDR3 length is 15 residues. Trimming stripped 6 bases from V and 6 bases from J, with 17 bases between.